The rows below give T cell receptor beta chains drawn from one sample of a study of cytomegalovirus exposure and HLA in healthy donors. Method: immunoSEQ multiplex PCR; TCRdb's copy keeps in-frame clones and lacks some. In the table there are 110,000 to 150,000 clones, approximately 72% of which are singletons. What was sequenced was PBMCs. The source of these receptors is a man aged 40-49 years in good health and CMV-seronegative. Both conserved end residues are part of each CDR3. Fields, in order: J gene, clone size, V gene, D gene, CDR3 DNA, CDR3 protein. The D gene is left open where the match is weak. Some rows mark clone size as missing; the rest say once, few, many or name a class of expanded clone.

>TRBJ1-2|-|TRBV7-9|-
TGTGCCAGCAGCCCAACCGACACGTCGGGCTACACCTTC
CASSPTDTSGYTF
>TRBJ2-2|-|TRBV25-1|-
TGTGCCAGCACTTCGGTCACCGGGGAGCTGTTTTTT
CASTSVTGELFF
>TRBJ2-3|-|TRBV27|-
TGTGCCAGCAGTTTATTTCGTCCCCTCAGAGATACGCAGTATTTT
CASSLFRPLRDTQYF
>TRBJ2-1|-|TRBV30|-
TGTGCCTGCCGGGACTTGGGGTACAATGAGCAGTTCTTC
CACRDLGYNEQFF
>TRBJ2-7|-|TRBV6-6|TRBD2
TGTGCCAGCAGAACCGGGACTAGCGGGGCGTGGGAGCAGTACTTC
CASRTGTSGAWEQYF
>TRBJ2-3|few|TRBV13|TRBD2
TGTGCCAGCTCTAGCGGGAGGCTTAGCACAGATACGCAGTATTTT
CASSSGRLSTDTQYF
>TRBJ1-2|once|TRBV2|-
TGTGCCAGCAGCCTCGACTCGAACGGGGTCTATGGCTACACCTTC
CASSLDSNGVYGYTF
>TRBJ2-7|once|TRBV5-4|-
TGTGCCAGCAGCTTGGGGTACTCCTCCTACGAGCAGTACTTC
CASSLGYSSYEQYF
>TRBJ1-2|-|TRBV19|TRBD1
TGTGCCAGTAGTTTTCAGACAGGGGGCTATGGCTACACCTTC
CASSFQTGGYGYTF
>TRBJ1-5|few|TRBV6-1|-
TGTGCCAGCAGTGAAGCGGGCCAGGTCCGCGAGCCCCAGCATTTT
CASSEAGQVREPQHF
>TRBJ2-3|-|TRBV5-1|TRBD2
TGCGCCAGCGCACCCGGGGGGGGCTACACAGATACGCAGTATTTT
CASAPGGGYTDTQYF
>TRBJ1-4|-|TRBV19|TRBD1
TGTGCCAGTAGTCTCCGACAGGGGGCAACTAATGAAAAACTGTTTTTT
CASSLRQGATNEKLFF
>TRBJ2-1|-|TRBV29-1|TRBD2
TGCAGCGTTGGTCGACCGTGGCGGGGGGGTGAGCAGTTCTTC
CSVGRPWRGGEQFF
>TRBJ1-1|-|TRBV2|-
TGTGCCAGCATAGGACACCAGAACACTGAAGCTTTCTTT
CASIGHQNTEAFF
>TRBJ2-2|few|TRBV9|TRBD2
TGTGCCAGCAGCGTAGGGTCCGGGACTAGCGTGACCGGGGAGCTGTTTTTT
CASSVGSGTSVTGELFF
>TRBJ1-4|-|TRBV28|TRBD1
TGTGCCAGCAGCCGGACAGGGTCCACTAATGAAAAACTGTTTTTT
CASSRTGSTNEKLFF
>TRBJ1-2|-|TRBV6-1|TRBD1
TGTGCCAGCAGAGGACAGGGGGCGCCTGGCTACACCTTC
CASRGQGAPGYTF
>TRBJ2-7|-|TRBV5-1|-
TGCGCCAGCAGCTTGGGCGGAGGGGGCACCTACGAGCAGTACTTC
CASSLGGGGTYEQYF
>TRBJ1-2|-|TRBV28|-
TGTGCCAGCAGCTCAGACACGTCTGTCTATGGCTACACCTTC
CASSSDTSVYGYTF
>TRBJ1-1|-|TRBV10-3|-
TGTGCCATCAGTGAGACAGTGAACACTGAAGCTTTCTTT
CAISETVNTEAFF
>TRBJ1-6|-|TRBV5-6|-
TGTGCCAGCAGCTTGGGACAGGTCAATCCTTATAATTCACCCCTCCACTTT
CASSLGQVNPYNSPLHF
>TRBJ1-2|-|TRBV2|TRBD1
TGTGCCAGCAGTCCGGGACAGGGACATGGCTACACCTTC
CASSPGQGHGYTF
>TRBJ1-5|-|TRBV19|TRBD1
TGTGCCAGTAGCAGATACGGGACAGGGAAAAGCAATCAGCCCCAGCATTTT
CASSRYGTGKSNQPQHF
>TRBJ2-7|-|TRBV6-6|-
TGTGCCAGCAGTTACGAGCGGTACGAGCAGTACTTC
CASSYERYEQYF
>TRBJ2-7|-|TRBV19|TRBD2
TGTGCCAGTAGTGCCCAAGCGGGAGCAATCGAGCAGTACTTC
CASSAQAGAIEQYF
>TRBJ2-5|-|TRBV9|TRBD2
TGTGCCAGCAGCGTAACGCGGGGGGGCAAAGAGACCCAGTACTTC
CASSVTRGGKETQYF
>TRBJ1-1|-|TRBV9|-
TGTGCCAGCAGCCCCCTGGGGGGGTCGCATGAAGCTTTCTTT
CASSPLGGSHEAFF